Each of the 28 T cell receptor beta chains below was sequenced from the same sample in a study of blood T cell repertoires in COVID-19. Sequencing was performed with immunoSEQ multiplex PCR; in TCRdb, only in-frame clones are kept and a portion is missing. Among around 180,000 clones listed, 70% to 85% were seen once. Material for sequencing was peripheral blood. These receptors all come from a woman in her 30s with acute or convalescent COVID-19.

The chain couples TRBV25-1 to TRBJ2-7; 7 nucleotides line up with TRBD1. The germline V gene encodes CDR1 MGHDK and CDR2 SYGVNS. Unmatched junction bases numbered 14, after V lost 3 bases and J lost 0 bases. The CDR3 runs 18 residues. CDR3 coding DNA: TGTGCCAGCAGTGATCGCCATGGGACAGCCAAAATCTCCTACGAGCAGTACTTC. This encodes CASSDRHGTAKISYEQYF.

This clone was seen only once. CDR3 DNA: TGTGCCAGCAGTGACAACATGAACACTGAAGCTTTCTTT. The encoded protein is CASSDNMNTEAFF. This chain uses TRBV28 with TRBJ1-1; no firm D call. Trimming removed 5 bases at V and 0 bases at J, with 7 bases between. CDR3 length: 13 amino acids. The germline CDR1 and CDR2 sequences are MDHEN and SYDVKM.

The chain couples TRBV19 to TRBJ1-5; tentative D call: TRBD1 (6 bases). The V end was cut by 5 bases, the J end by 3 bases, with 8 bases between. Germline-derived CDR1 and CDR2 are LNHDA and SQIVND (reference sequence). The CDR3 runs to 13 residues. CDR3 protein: CASSDRNNQPQHF. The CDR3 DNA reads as TGTGCCAGTAGTGACAGGAACAATCAGCCCCAGCATTTT.

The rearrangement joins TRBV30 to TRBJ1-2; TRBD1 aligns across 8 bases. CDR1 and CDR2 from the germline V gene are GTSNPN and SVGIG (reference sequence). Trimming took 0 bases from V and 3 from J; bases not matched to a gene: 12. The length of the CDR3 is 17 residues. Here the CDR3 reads CAWSVGAGGEYHYGYTF. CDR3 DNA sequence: TGTGCCTGGAGTGTAGGGGCAGGGGGCGAATACCACTATGGCTACACCTTC. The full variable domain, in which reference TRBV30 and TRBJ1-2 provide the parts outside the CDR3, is SQTIHQWPATLVQPVGSPLSLECTVEGTSNPNLYWYRQAAGRGLQLLFYSVGIGQISSEVPQNLSASRPQDRQFILSSKKLLLSDSGFYLCAWSVGAGGEYHYGYTFGSGTRLTVV.

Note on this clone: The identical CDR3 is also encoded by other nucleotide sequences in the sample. The CDR3 coding sequence is TGTGCCAGCAGCTTAGAGGTTACAGGGCCGAACACCGGGGAGCTGTTTTTT. Translation: CASSLEVTGPNTGELFF. The rearrangement links TRBV11-2 to TRBJ2-2; weak D call: TRBD1 (6 bases). V was trimmed by 0 bases and J by 0 bases, leaving 11 bases between them. There are 17 residues in the CDR3. Germline loops: CDR1 SGHAT, CDR2 FQNNGV.

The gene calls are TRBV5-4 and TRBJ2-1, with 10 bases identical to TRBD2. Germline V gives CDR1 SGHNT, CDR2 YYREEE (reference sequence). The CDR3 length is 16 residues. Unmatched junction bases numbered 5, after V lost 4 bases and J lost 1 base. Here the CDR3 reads CASSLASGSSYNEQFF. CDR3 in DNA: TGTGCCAGCAGCCTGGCTAGCGGGAGTTCCTACAATGAGCAGTTCTTC.

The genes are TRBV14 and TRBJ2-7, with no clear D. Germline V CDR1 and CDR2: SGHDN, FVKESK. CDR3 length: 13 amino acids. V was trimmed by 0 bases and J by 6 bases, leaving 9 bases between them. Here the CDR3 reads CASSQDLAGEQYF. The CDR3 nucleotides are TGTGCCAGCAGCCAAGATCTTGCCGGCGAGCAGTACTTC.

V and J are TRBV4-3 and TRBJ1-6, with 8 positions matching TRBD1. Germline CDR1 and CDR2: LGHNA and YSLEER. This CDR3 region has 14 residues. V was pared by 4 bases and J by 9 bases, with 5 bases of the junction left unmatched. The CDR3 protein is CASSLTGVFSPLHF. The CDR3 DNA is TGCGCCAGCAGCCTGACAGGGGTCTTTTCACCCCTCCACTTT.

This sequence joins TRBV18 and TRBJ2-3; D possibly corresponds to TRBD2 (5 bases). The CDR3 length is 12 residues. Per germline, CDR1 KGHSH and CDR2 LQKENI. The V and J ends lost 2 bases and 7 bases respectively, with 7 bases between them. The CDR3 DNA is TGTGCCAGCTCACCATACGGGAATACGCAGTATTTT. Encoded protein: CASSPYGNTQYF.

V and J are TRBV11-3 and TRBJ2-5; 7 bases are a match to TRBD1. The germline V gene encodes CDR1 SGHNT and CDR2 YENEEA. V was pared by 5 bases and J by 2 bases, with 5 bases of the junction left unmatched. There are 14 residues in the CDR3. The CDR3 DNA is TGTGCCAGCAGCCCCCGACAGGGTCAAGAGACCCAGTACTTC. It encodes CASSPRQGQETQYF.

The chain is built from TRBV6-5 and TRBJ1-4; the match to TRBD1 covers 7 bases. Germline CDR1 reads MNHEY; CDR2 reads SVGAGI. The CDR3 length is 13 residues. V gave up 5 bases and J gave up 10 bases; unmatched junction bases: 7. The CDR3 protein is CASSLTGVGKLFF. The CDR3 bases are TGTGCCAGCAGTCTCACAGGGGTGGGAAAACTGTTTTTT.

Here the CDR3 DNA reads TGTGCCACCAAAGGGCGGACAGAGAACTATGGCTACACCTTC. Its translation: CATKGRTENYGYTF. The chain has TRBV19 and TRBJ1-2; possibly TRBD1 for D (6 bases). Germline CDR1 LNHDA, CDR2 SQIVND (reference sequence). This CDR3 is built from 14 residues. Between the trimmed V and J ends, which lost 10 bases and 2 bases, there was a span of 17 bases.

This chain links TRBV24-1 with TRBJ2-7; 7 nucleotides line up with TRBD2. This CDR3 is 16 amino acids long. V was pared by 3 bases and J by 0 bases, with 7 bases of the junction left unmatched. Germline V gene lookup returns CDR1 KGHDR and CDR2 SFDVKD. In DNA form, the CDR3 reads TGTGCCACCAGTGATGCTATAGCGGGTGGCTCCTACGAGCAGTACTTC. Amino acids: CATSDAIAGGSYEQYF.

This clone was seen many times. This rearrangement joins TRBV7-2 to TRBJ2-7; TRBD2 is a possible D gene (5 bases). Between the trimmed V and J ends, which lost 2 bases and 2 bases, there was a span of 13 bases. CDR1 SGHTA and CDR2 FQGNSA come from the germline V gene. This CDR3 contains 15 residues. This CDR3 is CASSLSSGSAYEQYF. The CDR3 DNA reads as TGTGCCAGCAGCTTATCAAGCGGATCCGCCTACGAGCAGTACTTC.

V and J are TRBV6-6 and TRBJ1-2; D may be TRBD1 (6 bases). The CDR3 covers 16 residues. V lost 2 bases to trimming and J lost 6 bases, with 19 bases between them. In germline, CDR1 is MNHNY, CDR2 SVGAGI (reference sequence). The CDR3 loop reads CASSYLPDRRADGYTF. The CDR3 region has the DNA TGTGCCAGCAGTTACCTCCCAGACAGGCGCGCCGATGGCTACACCTTC.

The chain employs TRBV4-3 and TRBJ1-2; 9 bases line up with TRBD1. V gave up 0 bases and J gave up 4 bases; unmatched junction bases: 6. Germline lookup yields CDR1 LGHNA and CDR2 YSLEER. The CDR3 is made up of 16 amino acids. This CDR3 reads CASSQEGQGSLYGYTF. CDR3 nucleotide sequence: TGCGCCAGCAGCCAAGAGGGACAGGGCTCCCTCTATGGCTACACCTTC.

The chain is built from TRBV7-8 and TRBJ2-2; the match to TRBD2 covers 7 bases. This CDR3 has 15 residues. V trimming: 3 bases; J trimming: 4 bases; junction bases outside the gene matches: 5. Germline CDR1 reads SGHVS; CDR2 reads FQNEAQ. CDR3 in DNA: TGTGCCAGCAGCTTCTGGACTAGTGGCACCGGGGAGCTGTTTTTT. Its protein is CASSFWTSGTGELFF.

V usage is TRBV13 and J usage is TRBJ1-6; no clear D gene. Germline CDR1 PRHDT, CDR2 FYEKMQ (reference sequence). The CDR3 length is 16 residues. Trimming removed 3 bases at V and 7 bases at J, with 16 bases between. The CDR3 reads CASSFRSGIGNSPLHF. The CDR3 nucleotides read TGTGCCAGCAGCTTCCGATCCGGGATCGGCAATTCACCCCTCCACTTT.

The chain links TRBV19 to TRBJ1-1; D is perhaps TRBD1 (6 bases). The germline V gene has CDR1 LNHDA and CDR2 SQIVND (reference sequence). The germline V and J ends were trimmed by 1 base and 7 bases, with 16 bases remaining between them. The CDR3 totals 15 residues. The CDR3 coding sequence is TGTGCCAGTAGTATAGTGTTGGGGGCCGGTAATGAAGCTTTCTTT. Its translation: CASSIVLGAGNEAFF.

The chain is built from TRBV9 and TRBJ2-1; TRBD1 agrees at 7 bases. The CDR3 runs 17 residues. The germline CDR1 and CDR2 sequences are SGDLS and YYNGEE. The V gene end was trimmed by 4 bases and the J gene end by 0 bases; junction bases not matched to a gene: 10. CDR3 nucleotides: TGTGCCAGCAGCTCTCCATCCAGGGGGAGCTCCTACAATGAGCAGTTCTTC. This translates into CASSSPSRGSSYNEQFF.

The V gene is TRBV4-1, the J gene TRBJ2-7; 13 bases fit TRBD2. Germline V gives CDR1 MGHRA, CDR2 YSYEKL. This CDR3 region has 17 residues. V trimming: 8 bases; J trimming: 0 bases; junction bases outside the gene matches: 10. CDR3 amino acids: CASRPGLAGSSSYEQYF. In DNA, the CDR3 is TGCGCCAGCCGTCCGGGACTAGCGGGATCGAGCTCCTACGAGCAGTACTTC.

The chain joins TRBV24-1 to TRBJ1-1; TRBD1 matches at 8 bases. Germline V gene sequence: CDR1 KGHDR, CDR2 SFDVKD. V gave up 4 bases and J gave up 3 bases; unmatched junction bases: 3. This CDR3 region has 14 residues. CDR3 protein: CATSDQDRDTEAFF. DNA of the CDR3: TGTGCCACCAGTGACCAGGACAGGGACACTGAAGCTTTCTTT.

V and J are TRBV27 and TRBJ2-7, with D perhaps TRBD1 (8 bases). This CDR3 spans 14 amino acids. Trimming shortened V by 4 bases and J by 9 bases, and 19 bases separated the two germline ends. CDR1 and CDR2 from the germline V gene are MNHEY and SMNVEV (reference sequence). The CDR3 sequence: CASSSGQGGVGQYF. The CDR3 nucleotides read TGTGCCAGCAGTTCCGGACAGGGAGGGGTTGGGCAGTACTTC.

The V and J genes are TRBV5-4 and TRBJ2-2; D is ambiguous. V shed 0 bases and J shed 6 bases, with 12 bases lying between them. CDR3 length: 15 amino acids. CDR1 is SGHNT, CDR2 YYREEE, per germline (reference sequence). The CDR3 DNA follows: TGTGCCAGCAGCTTGGAGAGTAAACTGCCCGGGGAGCTGTTTTTT. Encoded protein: CASSLESKLPGELFF.

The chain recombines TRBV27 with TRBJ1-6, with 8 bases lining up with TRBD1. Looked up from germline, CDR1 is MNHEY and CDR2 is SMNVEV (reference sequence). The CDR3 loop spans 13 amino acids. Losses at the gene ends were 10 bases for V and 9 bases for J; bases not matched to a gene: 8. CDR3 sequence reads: CATGQGTPSPLHF. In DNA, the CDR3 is TGTGCCACCGGACAGGGTACACCTTCACCCCTCCACTTT.

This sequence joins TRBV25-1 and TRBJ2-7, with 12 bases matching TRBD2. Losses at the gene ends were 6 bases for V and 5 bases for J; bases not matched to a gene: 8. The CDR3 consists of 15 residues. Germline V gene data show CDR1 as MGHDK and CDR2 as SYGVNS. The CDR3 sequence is CASSSTSGRTDEQYF. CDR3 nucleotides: TGTGCCAGCAGCTCAACTAGCGGGAGGACCGACGAGCAGTACTTC.

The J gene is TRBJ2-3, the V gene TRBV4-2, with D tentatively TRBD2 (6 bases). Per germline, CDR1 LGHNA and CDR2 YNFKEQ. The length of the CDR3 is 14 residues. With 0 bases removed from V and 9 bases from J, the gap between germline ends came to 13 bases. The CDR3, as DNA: TGTGCCAGCAGCCAAGACCCTAGACTAGGGACGCAGTATTTT. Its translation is CASSQDPRLGTQYF.

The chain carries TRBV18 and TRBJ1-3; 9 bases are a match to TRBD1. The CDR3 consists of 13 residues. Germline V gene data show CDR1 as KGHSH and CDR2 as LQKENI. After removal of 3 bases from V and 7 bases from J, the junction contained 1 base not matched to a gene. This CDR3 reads CASSPGTGNTIYF. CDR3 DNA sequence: TGTGCCAGCTCACCCGGGACAGGGAACACCATATATTTT.